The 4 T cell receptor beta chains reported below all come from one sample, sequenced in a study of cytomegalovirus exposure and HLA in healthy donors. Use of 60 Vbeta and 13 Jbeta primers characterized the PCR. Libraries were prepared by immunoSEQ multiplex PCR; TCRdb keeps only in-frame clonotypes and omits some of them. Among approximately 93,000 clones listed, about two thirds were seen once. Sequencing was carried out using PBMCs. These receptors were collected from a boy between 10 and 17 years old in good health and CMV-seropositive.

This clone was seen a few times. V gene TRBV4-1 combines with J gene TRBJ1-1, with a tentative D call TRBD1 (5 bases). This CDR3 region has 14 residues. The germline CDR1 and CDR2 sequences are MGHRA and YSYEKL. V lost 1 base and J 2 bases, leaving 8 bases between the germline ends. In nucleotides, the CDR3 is TGCGCCAGCAGCCAAGCGACAGACAACACTGAAGCTTTCTTT. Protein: CASSQATDNTEAFF.

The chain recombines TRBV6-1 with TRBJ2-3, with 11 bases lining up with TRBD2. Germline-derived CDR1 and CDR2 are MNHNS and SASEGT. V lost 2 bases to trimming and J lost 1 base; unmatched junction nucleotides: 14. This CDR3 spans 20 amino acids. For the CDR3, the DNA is TGTGCCAGCAGTGAACACCCCTCTAGCGGGGGGCGGGTCCGCACAGATACGCAGTATTTT. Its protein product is CASSEHPSSGGRVRTDTQYF.

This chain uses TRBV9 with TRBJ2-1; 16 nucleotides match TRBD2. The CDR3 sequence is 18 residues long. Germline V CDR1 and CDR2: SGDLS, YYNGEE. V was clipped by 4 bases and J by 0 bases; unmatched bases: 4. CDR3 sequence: CASSLGLAGGSSYNEQFF. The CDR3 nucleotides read TGTGCCAGCAGCTTGGGACTAGCGGGAGGGAGCTCCTACAATGAGCAGTTCTTC.

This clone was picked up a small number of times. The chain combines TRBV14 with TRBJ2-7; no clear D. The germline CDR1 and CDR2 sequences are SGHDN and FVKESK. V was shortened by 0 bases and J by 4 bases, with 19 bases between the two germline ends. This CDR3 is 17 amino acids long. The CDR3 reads CASSQDSSAHGLYEQYF. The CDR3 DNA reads TGTGCCAGCAGCCAAGATTCCTCAGCGCATGGCCTTTACGAGCAGTACTTC.